This TCR beta chain emerged from a study of blood T cells in healthy people across ages. Germline lookup yields CDR1 SQVTM and CDR2 ANQGSEA. The CDR3 covers 13 residues. The germline V and J ends were trimmed by 3 bases and 4 bases, with 9 bases remaining between them. The table lists this clonotype with a count of one. It was with a sample-barcoded 5' primer and a J-beta primer mix that a second PCR of roughly 6 to 12 cycles was run. TCRdb passed the 5' RACE reads through MiXCR, listing each CDR3 protein once. Of some 710,000 distinct CDR3 sequences listed, roughly 46% were seen once; the top ten hold about a sixth. Each sample used at least 6.5 million PBMCs.

V is TRBV29-1 and J is TRBJ2-2, with D possibly being TRBD2 (6 bases). The sample was blood. This clonotype originated in an elderly man in good health. DNA of the CDR3: TGCAGCGTTGAGGGGGACTTCACCGGGGAGCTGTTTTTT. Its translation: CSVEGDFTGELFF.